This T cell receptor (beta chain) was profiled in a study of cytomegalovirus exposure and HLA in healthy donors. Findings of the study overall: The authors enumerated roughly 180 TCR beta chains as linked to cytomegalovirus. While the bulk of TCR sequences proved rare, some public TCRs turned up in many donors. The authors later found most CMV-associated TCR beta chains appeared HLA-restricted.

Concerning this clone: Its antigen is unidentified. A junction boundary mismatches the germline segment, possibly from a read error.

Primers: 60 Vbeta forward and 13 Jbeta reverse. Some clones are missing from TCRdb's copy, which holds only in-frame ones; the method was immunoSEQ multiplex PCR. Of about 200,000 clones listed, roughly 80% are singletons. The sequenced sample was PBMCs. This receptor was obtained from a male donor in good health and CMV-seropositive.

The CDR3 is CAGSEGFREKLFF. Here the CDR3 DNA reads TGTGCCGGCAGCGAGGGTTTTAGGGAAAAACTGTTTTTT. The genes are TRBV27 and TRBJ1-4, with D uncertain. The length of the CDR3 is 13 residues. Germline-derived CDR1 and CDR2 are MNHEY and SMNVEV (reference sequence).